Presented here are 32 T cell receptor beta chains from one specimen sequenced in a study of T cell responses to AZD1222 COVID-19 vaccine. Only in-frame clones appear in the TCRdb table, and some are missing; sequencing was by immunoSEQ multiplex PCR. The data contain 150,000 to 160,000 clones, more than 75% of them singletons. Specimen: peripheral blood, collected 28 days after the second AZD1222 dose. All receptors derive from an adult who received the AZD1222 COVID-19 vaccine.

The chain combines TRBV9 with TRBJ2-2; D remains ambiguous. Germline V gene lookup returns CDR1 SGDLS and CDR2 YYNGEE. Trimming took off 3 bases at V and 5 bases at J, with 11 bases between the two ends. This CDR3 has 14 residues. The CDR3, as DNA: TGTGCCAGCAGCGGCGAAATGGGAACCGGGGAGCTGTTTTTT. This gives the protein CASSGEMGTGELFF.

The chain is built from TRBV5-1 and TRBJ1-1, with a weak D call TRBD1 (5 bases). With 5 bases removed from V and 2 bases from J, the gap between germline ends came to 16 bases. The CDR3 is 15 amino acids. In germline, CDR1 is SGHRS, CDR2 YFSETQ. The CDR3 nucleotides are TGCGCCAGCAGAGCGGACAACGATCGAAACACTGAAGCTTTCTTT. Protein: CASRADNDRNTEAFF.

The CDR3 coding sequence is TGTGCCAGCAGTTTTTCACCAGATACGCAGTATTTT. Its protein product is CASSFSPDTQYF. J is TRBJ2-3 and V is TRBV12-3 or TRBV12-4; unclear D gene. With 3 bases removed from V and 4 bases from J, the gap between germline ends came to 5 bases. This CDR3 is built from 12 residues.

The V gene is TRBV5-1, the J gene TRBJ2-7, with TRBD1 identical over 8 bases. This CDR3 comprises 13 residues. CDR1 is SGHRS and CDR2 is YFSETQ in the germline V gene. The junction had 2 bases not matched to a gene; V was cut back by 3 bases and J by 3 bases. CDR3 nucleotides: TGCGCCAGCAGCTATGGACAGGGCTACGAGCAGTACTTC. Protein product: CASSYGQGYEQYF.

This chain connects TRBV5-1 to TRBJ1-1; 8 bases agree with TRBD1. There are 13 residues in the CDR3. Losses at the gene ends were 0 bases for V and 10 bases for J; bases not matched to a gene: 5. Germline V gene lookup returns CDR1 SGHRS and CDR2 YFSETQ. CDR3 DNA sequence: TGCGCCAGCAGCTTGGATGGGACAGGAGGAGCTTTCTTT. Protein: CASSLDGTGGAFF.

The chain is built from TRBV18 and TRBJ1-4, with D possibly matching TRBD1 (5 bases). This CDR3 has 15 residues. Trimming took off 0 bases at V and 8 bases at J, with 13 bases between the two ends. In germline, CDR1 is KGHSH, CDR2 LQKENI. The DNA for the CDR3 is TGTGCCAGCTCACCACCTAACCAGGGTGGGGAAAAACTGTTTTTT. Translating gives CASSPPNQGGEKLFF.

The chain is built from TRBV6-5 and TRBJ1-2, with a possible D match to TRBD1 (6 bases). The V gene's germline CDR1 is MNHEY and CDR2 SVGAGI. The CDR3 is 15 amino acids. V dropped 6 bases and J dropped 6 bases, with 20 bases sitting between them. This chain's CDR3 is CASRPGPLGAHGYTF. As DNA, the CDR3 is TGTGCCAGCAGACCCGGGCCCTTGGGGGCCCATGGCTACACCTTC.

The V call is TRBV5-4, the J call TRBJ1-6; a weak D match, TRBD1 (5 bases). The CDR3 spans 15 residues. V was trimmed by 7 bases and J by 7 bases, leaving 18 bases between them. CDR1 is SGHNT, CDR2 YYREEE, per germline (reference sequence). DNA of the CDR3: TGTGCCAGCGCACGCGGGGGTCCGTCCAATTCACCCCTCCACTTT. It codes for CASARGGPSNSPLHF. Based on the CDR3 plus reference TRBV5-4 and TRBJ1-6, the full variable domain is ETGVTQSPTHLIKTRGQQVTLRCSSQSGHNTVSWYQQALGQGPQFIFQYYREEENGRGNFPPRFSGLQFPNYSSELNVNALELDDSALYLCASARGGPSNSPLHFGNGTRLTVT.

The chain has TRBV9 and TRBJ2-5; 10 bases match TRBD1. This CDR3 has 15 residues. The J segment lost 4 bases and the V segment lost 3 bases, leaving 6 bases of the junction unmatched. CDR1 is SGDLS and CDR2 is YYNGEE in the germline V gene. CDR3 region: CASSAGQGTVETQYF. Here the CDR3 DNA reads TGTGCCAGCAGCGCGGGACAGGGGACGGTAGAGACCCAGTACTTC.

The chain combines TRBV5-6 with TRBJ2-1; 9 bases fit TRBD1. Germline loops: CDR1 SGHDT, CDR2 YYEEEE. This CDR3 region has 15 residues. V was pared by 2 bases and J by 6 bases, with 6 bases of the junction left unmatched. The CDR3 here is CASSLTGGPTNEQFF. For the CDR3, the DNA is TGTGCCAGCAGCTTAACAGGGGGCCCAACCAATGAGCAGTTCTTC.

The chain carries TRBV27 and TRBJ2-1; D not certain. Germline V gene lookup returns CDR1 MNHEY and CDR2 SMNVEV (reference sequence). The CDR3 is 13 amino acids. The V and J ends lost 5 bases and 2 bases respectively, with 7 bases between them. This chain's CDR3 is CASSPKAYNEQFF. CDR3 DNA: TGTGCCAGCAGTCCTAAGGCCTACAATGAGCAGTTCTTC.

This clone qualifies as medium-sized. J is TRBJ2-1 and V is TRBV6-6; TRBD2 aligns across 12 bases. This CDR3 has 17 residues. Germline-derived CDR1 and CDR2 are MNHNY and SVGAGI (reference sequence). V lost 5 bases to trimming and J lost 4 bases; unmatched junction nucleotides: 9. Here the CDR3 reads CASSRFGLAGTYNEQFF. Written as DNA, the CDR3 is TGTGCCAGCAGTCGATTCGGACTAGCGGGGACTTACAATGAGCAGTTCTTC.

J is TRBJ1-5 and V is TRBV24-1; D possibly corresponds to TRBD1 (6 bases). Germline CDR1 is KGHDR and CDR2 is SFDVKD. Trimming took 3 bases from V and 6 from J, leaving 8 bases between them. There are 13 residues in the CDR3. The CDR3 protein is CATSDVRGQPQHF. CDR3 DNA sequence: TGTGCCACCAGTGATGTCAGGGGTCAGCCCCAGCATTTT.

Here the CDR3 DNA reads TGTGCCAGCAGCCCAACCCCGCGGGGAGGCACAGATACGCAGTATTTT. Its protein product is CASSPTPRGGTDTQYF. J is TRBJ2-3 and V is TRBV7-3; a weak D match, TRBD2 (6 bases). CDR3 length equals 16 residues. The V end was cut by 5 bases, the J end by 1 base, with 16 bases between. CDR1 SGHTA and CDR2 FQGTGA come from the germline V gene.

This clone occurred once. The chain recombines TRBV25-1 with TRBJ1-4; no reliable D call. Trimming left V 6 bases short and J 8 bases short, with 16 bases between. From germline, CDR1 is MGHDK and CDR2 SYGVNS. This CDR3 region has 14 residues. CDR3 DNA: TGTGCCAGCAGCGAAGGGTTATTAGACGAAAAACTGTTTTTT. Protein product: CASSEGLLDEKLFF.

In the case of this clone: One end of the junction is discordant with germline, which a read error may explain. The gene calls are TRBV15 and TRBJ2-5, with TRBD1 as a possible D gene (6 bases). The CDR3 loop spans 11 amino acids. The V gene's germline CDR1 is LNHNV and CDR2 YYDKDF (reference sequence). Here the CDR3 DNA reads TGTGCCACCAGCAGAGGACAGGATTTCCACTTC. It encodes CATSRGQDFHF.

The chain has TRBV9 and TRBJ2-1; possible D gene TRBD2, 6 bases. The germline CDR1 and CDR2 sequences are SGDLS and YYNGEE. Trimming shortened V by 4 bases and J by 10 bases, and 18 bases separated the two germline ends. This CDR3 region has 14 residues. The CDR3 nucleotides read TGTGCCAGCAGCCAGGAGGGACGGAACACGGAGCAGTTCTTC. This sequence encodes CASSQEGRNTEQFF. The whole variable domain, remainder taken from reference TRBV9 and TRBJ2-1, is DSGVTQTPKHLITATGQRVTLRCSPRSGDLSVYWYQQSLDQGLQFLIQYYNGEERAKGNILERFSAQQFPDLHSELNLSSLELGDSALYFCASSQEGRNTEQFFGPGTRLTVL.

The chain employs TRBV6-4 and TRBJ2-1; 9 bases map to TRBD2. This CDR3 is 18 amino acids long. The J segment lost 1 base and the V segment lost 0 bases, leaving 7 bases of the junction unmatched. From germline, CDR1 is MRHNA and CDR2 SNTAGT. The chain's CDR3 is CASSDSLNSGGSYNEQFF. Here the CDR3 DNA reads TGTGCCAGCAGTGACTCCCTCAATAGCGGGGGTTCCTACAATGAGCAGTTCTTC.

DNA of the CDR3: TGTGCCAGCAGCCCGACAATGGGTCGGGGCTCTGGGGCCAACGTCCTGACTTTC. Its translation: CASSPTMGRGSGANVLTF. The rearrangement joins TRBV7-2 to TRBJ2-6; D perhaps matches TRBD2 (5 bases). The CDR3 spans 18 residues. The V end lost 5 bases, the J end lost 0 bases, and 17 bases lay between the germline ends. Per germline, CDR1 SGHTA and CDR2 FQGNSA.

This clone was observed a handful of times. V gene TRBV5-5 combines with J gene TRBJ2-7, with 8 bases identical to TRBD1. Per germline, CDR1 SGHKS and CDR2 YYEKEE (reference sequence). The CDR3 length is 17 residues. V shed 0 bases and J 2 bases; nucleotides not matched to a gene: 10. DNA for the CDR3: TGTGCCAGCAGCTTGGGTGTGGTGGCAGGGGGCCCCTACGAGCAGTACTTC. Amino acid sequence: CASSLGVVAGGPYEQYF.

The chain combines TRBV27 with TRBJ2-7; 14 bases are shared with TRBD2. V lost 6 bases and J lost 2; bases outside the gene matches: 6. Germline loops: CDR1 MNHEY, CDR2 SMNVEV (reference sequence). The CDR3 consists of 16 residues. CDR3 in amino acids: CASRRPGLAGAYEQYF. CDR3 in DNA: TGTGCCAGCAGGCGGCCGGGACTAGCGGGGGCCTACGAGCAGTACTTC.

CDR3 protein: CAWSSGQLRSYEQYF. The CDR3 DNA reads TGTGCCTGGAGTTCAGGACAGCTCCGGAGTTACGAGCAGTACTTC. The chain joins TRBV30 to TRBJ2-7; tentatively, D is TRBD1 (6 bases). There are 15 residues in the CDR3. The germline V and J ends were trimmed by 2 bases and 4 bases, with 18 bases remaining between them. Germline CDR1 reads GTSNPN; CDR2 reads SVGIG (reference sequence).

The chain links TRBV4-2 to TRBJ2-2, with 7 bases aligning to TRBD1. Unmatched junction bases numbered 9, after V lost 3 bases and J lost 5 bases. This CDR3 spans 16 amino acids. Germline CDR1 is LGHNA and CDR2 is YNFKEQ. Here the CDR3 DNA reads TGTGCCAGCAGCCATCAGGGGGATACTAGTACCGGGGAGCTGTTTTTT. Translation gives CASSHQGDTSTGELFF.

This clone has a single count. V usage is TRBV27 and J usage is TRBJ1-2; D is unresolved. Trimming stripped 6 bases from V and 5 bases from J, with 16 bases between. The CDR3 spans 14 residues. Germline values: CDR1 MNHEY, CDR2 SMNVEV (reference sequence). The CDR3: CASRPGHTPYGYTF. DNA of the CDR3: TGTGCCAGCAGACCCGGGCACACCCCATATGGCTACACCTTC.

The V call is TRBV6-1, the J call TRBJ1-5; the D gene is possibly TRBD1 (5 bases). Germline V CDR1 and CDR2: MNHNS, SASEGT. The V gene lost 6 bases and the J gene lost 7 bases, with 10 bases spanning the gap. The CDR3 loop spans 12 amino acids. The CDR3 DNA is TGTGCCAGCAGCTCGAGGGGCCAGCCCCAGCATTTT. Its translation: CASSSRGQPQHF.

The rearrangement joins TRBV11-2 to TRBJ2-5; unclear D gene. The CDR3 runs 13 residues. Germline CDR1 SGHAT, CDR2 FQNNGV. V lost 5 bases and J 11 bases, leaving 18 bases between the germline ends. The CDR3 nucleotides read TGTGCCAGCAGCCCTTTTGAGGCGGCCGTGCAGTACTTC. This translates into CASSPFEAAVQYF.

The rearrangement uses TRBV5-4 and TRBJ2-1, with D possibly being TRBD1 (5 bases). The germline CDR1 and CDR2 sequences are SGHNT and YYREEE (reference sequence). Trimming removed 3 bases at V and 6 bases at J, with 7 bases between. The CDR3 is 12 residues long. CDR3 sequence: CASSSDSNEQFF. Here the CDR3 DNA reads TGTGCCAGCAGCTCTGACAGCAATGAGCAGTTCTTC.

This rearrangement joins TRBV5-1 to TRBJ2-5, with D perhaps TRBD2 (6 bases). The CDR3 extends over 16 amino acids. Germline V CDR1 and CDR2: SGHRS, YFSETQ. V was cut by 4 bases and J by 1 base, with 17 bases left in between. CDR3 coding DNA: TGCGCCAGCAGCAAAGGGACTCGCGCCATCCAAGAGACCCAGTACTTC. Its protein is CASSKGTRAIQETQYF.

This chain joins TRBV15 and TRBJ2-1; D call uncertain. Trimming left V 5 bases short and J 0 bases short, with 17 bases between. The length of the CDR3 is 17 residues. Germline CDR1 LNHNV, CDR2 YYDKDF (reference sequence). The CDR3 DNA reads TGTGCCACCAGCGCCCTCCAAGGGCGTAGCTCCTACAATGAGCAGTTCTTC. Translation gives CATSALQGRSSYNEQFF.

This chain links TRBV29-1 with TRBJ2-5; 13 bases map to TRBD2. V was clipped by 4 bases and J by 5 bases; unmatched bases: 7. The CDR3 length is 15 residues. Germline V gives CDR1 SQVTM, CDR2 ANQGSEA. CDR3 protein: CSVAGTSGVTETQYF. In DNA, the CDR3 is TGCAGCGTTGCGGGGACTAGCGGGGTTACGGAGACCCAGTACTTC.

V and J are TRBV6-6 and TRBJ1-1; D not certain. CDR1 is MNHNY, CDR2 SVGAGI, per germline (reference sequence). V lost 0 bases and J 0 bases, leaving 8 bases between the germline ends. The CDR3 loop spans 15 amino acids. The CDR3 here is CASSYSPGMNTEAFF. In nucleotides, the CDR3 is TGTGCCAGCAGTTACTCGCCAGGTATGAACACTGAAGCTTTCTTT.

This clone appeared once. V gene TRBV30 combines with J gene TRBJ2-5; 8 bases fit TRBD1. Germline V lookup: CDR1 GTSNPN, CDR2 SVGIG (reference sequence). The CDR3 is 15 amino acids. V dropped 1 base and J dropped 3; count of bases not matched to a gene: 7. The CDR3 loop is CAWSGTGRLEETQYF. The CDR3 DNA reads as TGTGCCTGGAGTGGGACAGGGAGGTTGGAAGAGACCCAGTACTTC. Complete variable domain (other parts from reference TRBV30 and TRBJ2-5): SQTIHQWPATLVQPVGSPLSLECTVEGTSNPNLYWYRQAAGRGLQLLFYSVGIGQISSEVPQNLSASRPQDRQFILSSKKLLLSDSGFYLCAWSGTGRLEETQYFGPGTRLLVL.